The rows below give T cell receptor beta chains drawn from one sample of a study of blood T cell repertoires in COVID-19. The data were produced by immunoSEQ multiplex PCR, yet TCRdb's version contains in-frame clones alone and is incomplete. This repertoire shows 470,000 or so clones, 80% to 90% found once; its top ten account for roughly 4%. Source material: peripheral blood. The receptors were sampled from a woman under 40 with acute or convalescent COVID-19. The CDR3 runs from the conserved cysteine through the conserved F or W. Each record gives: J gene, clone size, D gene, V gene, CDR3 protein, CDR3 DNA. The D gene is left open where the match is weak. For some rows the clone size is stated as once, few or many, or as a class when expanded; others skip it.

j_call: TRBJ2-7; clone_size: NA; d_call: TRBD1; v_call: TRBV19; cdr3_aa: CASSSGQGTNEQYF; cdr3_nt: TGTGCCAGTAGTAGTGGACAGGGGACAAACGAGCAGTACTTC
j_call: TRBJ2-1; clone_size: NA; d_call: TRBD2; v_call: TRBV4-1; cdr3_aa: CASSHIRLAGVDNEQFF; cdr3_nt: TGCGCCAGCAGCCACATTCGACTAGCGGGAGTAGACAATGAGCAGTTCTTC
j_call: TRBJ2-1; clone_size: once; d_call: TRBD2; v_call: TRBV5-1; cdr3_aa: CASITGPGGNEQFF; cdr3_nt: TGCGCCAGCATAACCGGACCCGGGGGGAATGAGCAGTTCTTC
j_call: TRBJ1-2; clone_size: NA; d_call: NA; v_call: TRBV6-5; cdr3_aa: CASTWGGNYGYTF; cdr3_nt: TGTGCCAGCACCTGGGGGGGGAACTATGGCTACACCTTC
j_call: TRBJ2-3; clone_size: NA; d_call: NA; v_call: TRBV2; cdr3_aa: CASSEIQDSTTDTQYF; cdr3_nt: TGTGCCAGCAGTGAGATTCAGGACAGCACCACAGATACGCAGTATTTT
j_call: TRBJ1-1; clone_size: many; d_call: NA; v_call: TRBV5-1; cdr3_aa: CATSTGSRTEAFF; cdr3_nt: TGCGCCACCTCAACCGGGAGTCGCACTGAAGCTTTCTTT
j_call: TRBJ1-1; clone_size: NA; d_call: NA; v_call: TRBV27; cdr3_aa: CASSLKGAGTEAFF; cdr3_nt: TGTGCCAGCAGTTTAAAGGGCGCGGGAACTGAAGCTTTCTTT
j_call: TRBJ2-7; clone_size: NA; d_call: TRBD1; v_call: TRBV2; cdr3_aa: CASSELGQHPYEQYF; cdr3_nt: TGTGCCAGCAGTGAGTTGGGACAGCATCCCTACGAGCAGTACTTC
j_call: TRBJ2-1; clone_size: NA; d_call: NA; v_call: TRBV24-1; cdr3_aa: CATSGQVYNEQFF; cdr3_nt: TGTGCCACCAGTGGACAGGTTTACAATGAGCAGTTCTTC
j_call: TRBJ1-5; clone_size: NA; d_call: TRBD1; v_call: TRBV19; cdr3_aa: CASSSPLGTGVLF; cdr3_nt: TGTGCCAGTAGTAGTCCCCTCGGGACAGGGGTGCTTTTT
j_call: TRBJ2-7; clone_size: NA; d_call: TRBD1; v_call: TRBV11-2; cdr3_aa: CASSLLYRGEQYF; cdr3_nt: TGTGCCAGCAGCTTATTATACAGGGGCGAGCAGTACTTC
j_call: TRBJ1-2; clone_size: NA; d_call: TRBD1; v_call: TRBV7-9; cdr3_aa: CASSLNRGLYGYTF; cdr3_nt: TGTGCCAGCAGCTTAAACAGGGGGCTCTATGGCTACACCTTC
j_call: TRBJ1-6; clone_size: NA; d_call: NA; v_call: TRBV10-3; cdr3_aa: CAITGDGGNSPLHF; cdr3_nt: TGTGCCATTACGGGGGACGGGGGGAATTCACCCCTCCACTTT
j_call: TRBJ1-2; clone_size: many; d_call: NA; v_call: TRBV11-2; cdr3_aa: CASSHEGWTAYGYTF; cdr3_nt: TGTGCCAGCAGCCACGAGGGTTGGACAGCATATGGCTACACCTTC
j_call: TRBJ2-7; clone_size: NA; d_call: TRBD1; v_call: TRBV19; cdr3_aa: CASSRSGGSGYEQYF; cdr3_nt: TGTGCCAGTAGTAGATCAGGGGGATCGGGCTACGAGCAGTACTTC
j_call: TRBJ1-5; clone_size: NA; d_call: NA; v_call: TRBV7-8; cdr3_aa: CASSLRSRADGQPQHF; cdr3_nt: TGTGCCAGCAGCTTACGATCGCGGGCCGATGGACAGCCCCAGCATTTT
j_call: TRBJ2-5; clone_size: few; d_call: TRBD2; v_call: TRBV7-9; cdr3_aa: CASSSRGGLAGARGTQYF; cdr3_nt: TGTGCCAGCAGCTCGAGGGGAGGACTAGCGGGGGCCCGGGGGACCCAGTACTTC
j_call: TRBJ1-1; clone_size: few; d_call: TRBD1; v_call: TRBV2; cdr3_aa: CASRGQGEAFF; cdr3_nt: TGTGCCAGCAGAGGACAGGGAGAAGCTTTCTTT
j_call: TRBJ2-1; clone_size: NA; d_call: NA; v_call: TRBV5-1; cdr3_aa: CASSSRQGGYNEQFF; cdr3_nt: TGCGCCAGCAGCTCCCGACAAGGAGGGTACAATGAGCAGTTCTTC
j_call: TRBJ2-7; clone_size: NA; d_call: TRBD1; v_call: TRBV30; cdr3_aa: CAWSPWGQGRGVDF; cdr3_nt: TGTGCCTGGAGTCCCTGGGGACAGGGAAGGGGTGTGGACTTC
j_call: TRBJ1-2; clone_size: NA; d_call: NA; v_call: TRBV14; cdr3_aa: CASSRTPNYGYTF; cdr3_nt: TGTGCCAGCAGCCGAACACCTAACTATGGCTACACCTTC
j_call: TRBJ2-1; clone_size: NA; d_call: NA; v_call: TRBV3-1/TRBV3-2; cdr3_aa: CASSQEGLGRNEQFF; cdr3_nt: TGTGCCAGCAGCCAAGAGGGCCTGGGGCGGAATGAGCAGTTCTTC
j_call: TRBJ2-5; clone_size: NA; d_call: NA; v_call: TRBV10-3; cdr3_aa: CATGSWEETQYF; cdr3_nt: TGTGCCACGGGAAGTTGGGAAGAGACCCAGTACTTC
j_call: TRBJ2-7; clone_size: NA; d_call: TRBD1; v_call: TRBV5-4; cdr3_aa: CASSTGQQTSGEQYF; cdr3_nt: TGTGCCAGCAGCACGGGACAGCAGACATCGGGCGAGCAGTACTTC
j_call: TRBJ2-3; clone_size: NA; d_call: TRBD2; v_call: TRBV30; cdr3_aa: CAWSVGSGGVDTQYF; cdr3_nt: TGTGCCTGGAGTGTGGGTAGCGGGGGAGTTGATACGCAGTATTTT
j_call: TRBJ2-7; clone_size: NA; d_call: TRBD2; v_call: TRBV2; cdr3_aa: CASSELLTGLAGGYEQYF; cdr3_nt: TGTGCCAGCAGTGAACTCTTGACAGGACTAGCGGGGGGCTACGAGCAGTACTTC
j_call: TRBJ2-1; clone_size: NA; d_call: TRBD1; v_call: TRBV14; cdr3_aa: CASSPPGQGPFF; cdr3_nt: TGTGCCAGCAGCCCGCCAGGACAGGGGCCGTTCTTC
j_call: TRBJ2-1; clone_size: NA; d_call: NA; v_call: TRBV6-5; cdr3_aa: CASSQNRNEQFF; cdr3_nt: TGTGCCAGCTCCCAAAACAGGAATGAGCAGTTCTTC
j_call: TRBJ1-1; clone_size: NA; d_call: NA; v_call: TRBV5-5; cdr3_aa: CASSFRTVQDGTEAFF; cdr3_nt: TGTGCCAGCAGCTTCCGGACAGTTCAGGATGGAACTGAAGCTTTCTTT